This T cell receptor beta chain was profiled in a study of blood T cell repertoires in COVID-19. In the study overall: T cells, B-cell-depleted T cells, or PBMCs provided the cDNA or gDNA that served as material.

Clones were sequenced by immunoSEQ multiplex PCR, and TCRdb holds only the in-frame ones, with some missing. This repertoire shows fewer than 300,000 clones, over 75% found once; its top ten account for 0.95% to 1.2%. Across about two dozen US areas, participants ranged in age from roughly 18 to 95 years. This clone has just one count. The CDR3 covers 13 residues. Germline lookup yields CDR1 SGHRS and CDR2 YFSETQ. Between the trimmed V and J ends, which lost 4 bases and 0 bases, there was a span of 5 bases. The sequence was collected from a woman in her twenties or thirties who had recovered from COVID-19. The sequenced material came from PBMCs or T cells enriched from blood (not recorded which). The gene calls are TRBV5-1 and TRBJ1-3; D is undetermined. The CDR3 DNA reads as TGCGCCAGCAGCCGGAGCTCTGGAAACACCATATATTTT. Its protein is CASSRSSGNTIYF.